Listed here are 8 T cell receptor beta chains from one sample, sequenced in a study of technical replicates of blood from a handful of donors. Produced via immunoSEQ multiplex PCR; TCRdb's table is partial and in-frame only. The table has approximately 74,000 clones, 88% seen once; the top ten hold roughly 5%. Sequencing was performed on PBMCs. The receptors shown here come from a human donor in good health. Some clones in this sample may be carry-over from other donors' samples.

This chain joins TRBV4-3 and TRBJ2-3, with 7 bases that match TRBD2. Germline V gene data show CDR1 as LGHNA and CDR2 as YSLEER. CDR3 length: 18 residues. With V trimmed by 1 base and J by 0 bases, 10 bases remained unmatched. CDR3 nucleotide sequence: TGCGCCAGCAGCCAAGGAGCGGGACCTTCCGGGAGCACAGATACGCAGTATTTT. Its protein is CASSQGAGPSGSTDTQYF.

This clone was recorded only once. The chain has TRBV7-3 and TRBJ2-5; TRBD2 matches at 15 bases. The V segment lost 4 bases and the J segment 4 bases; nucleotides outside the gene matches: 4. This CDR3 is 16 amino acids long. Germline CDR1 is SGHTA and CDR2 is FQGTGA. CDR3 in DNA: TGTGCCAGCAGCTCGGGACTAGCGGGAGGAAGAGAGACCCAGTACTTC. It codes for CASSSGLAGGRETQYF.

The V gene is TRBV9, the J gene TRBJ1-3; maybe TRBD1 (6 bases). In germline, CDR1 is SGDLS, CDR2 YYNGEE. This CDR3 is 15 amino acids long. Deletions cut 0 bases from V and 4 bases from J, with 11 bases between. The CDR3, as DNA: TGTGCCAGCAGCGTAGTGGCAGGGGAAGGAAACACCATATATTTT. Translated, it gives CASSVVAGEGNTIYF.

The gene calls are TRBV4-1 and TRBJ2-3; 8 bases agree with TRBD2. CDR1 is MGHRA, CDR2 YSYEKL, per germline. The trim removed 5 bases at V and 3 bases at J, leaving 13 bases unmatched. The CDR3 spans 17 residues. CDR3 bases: TGCGCCAGCAGCTCCTCCGAAAAGCGGGAGAGGACAGATACGCAGTATTTT. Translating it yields CASSSSEKRERTDTQYF.

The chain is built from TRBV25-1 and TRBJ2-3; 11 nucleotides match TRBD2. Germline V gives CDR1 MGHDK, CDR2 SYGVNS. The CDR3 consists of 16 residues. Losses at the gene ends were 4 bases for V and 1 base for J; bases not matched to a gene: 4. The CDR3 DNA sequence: TGTGCCAGCAGTGTGGGGACTAGCGGAGGCACAGATACGCAGTATTTT. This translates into CASSVGTSGGTDTQYF.

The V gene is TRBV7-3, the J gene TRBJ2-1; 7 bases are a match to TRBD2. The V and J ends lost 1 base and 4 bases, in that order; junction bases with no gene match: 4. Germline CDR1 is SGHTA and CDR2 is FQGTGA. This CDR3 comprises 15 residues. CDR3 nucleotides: TGTGCCAGCAGCTTAAGGGTAGCGGGTTACAATGAGCAGTTCTTC. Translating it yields CASSLRVAGYNEQFF.

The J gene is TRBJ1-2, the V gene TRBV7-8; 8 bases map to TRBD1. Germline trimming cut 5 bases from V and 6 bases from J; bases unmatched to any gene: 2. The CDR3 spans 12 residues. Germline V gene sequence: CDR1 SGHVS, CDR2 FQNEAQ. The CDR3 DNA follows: TGTGCCAGCAGCCGGACAGGGAATGGCTACACCTTC. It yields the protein CASSRTGNGYTF.

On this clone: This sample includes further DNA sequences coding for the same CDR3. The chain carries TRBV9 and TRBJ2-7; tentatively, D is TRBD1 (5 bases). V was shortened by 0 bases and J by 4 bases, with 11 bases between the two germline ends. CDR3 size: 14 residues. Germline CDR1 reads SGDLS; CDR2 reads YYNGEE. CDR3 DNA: TGTGCCAGCAGCGTAGGAACAGGTAATTACGAGCAGTACTTC. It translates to CASSVGTGNYEQYF.